This entry lists 29 T cell receptor beta chains sequenced from one sample in a study of a mutant IDH1 vaccine in newly diagnosed glioma. Which antigens these TCRs recognize remains unknown. Produced via immunoSEQ multiplex PCR; TCRdb's table is partial and in-frame only. The data show roughly 43,000 clones, approximately 84% seen once. The time point: week 23, last vaccination. Doses of 300 ug of mutant IDH1 20-mer peptide were given with topical imiquimod. The material sequenced was PBMCs, taken from a glioma patient whose treatment included an IDH1 peptide vaccine. These receptors were taken from a woman aged 18-35 years with glioma. Some clones in this sample may be carry-over from other donors' samples.

This clone was observed a handful of times. V and J are TRBV9 and TRBJ2-7; TRBD1 agrees at 8 bases. Germline V gene lookup returns CDR1 SGDLS and CDR2 YYNGEE. The ends lost 8 bases at V and 3 bases at J; junction bases unmatched: 13. The CDR3 sequence is 15 residues long. The CDR3 sequence: CASGRGTGFFYEQYF. The CDR3 DNA reads TGTGCCAGTGGCAGAGGGACAGGCTTTTTCTACGAGCAGTACTTC.

The V gene is TRBV18, the J gene TRBJ1-2; D unclear. The germline CDR1 and CDR2 sequences are KGHSH and LQKENI. The CDR3 covers 14 residues. The ends were cut back, 2 bases at V and 5 bases at J, with 12 bases in the middle. CDR3 residues: CASSPEVGVYGYTF. In DNA, the CDR3 is TGTGCCAGCTCACCAGAGGTCGGGGTGTATGGCTACACCTTC.

This chain uses TRBV9 with TRBJ2-1; D might be TRBD2 (5 bases). The CDR3 extends over 14 amino acids. From germline, CDR1 is SGDLS and CDR2 YYNGEE. V lost 3 bases to trimming and J lost 6 bases, with 13 bases between them. The CDR3 spells CASSATGGFNEQFF. In DNA, the CDR3 is TGTGCCAGCAGCGCTACCGGAGGTTTCAATGAGCAGTTCTTC.

The V and J genes are TRBV13 and TRBJ1-5, with 7 bases aligning to TRBD1. The V gene's germline CDR1 is PRHDT and CDR2 FYEKMQ (reference sequence). The CDR3 loop spans 14 amino acids. With 5 bases clipped from V and 4 bases from J, the junction kept 5 bases outside the gene matches. CDR3 nucleotide sequence: TGTGCCAGCAGCGCGGGACAGCTAAATCAGCCCCAGCATTTT. Translated, it gives CASSAGQLNQPQHF.

The chain recombines TRBV13 with TRBJ2-1, with no clear D. The CDR3 runs to 14 residues. The ends were cut back, 2 bases at V and 8 bases at J, with 13 bases in the middle. Germline loops: CDR1 PRHDT, CDR2 FYEKMQ (reference sequence). The CDR3 here is CASSLRPGIDEQFF. CDR3 nucleotides: TGTGCCAGCAGCTTAAGACCGGGTATCGATGAGCAGTTCTTC.

This clone was recorded once. This chain links TRBV19 with TRBJ2-2; 11 nucleotides agree with TRBD1. The length of the CDR3 is 15 residues. The V segment lost 6 bases and the J segment 6 bases; nucleotides outside the gene matches: 6. Germline V gene lookup returns CDR1 LNHDA and CDR2 SQIVND (reference sequence). CDR3 loop: CASSLPGQGAGELFF. The DNA for the CDR3 is TGTGCCAGTAGCCTCCCGGGACAGGGGGCCGGGGAGCTGTTTTTT.

The chain recombines TRBV19 with TRBJ1-2; a weak D match, TRBD1 (6 bases). This CDR3 region has 15 residues. Germline V gene data show CDR1 as LNHDA and CDR2 as SQIVND (reference sequence). Trimming stripped 3 bases from V and 5 bases from J, with 16 bases between. Here the CDR3 reads CASSIQGPEKYGYTF. CDR3 coding DNA: TGTGCCAGTAGTATTCAGGGGCCCGAGAAATATGGCTACACCTTC.

The gene calls are TRBV4-1 and TRBJ2-7; D tentatively fits TRBD1 or TRBD2 (5 bases each). Germline V gene lookup returns CDR1 MGHRA and CDR2 YSYEKL. V shed 1 base and J shed 7 bases, with 11 bases lying between them. The CDR3 totals 13 residues. The CDR3: CASSQVGTEEQYF. The CDR3 region has the DNA TGCGCCAGCAGCCAAGTAGGGACGGAAGAGCAGTACTTC.

Here the CDR3 reads CASSQEAGAQYF. The CDR3 region has the DNA TGCGCCAGCAGCCAGGAGGCCGGGGCCCAGTACTTC. V and J are TRBV4-1 and TRBJ2-5; D possibly corresponds to TRBD2 (5 bases). Trimming took 3 bases from V and 9 from J, leaving 11 bases between them. The CDR3 spans 12 residues. The germline V gene encodes CDR1 MGHRA and CDR2 YSYEKL.

To note about this clone: Additional DNA sequences in this sample encode the identical CDR3. The chain combines TRBV7-9 with TRBJ1-2, with D tentatively TRBD1 (5 bases). The CDR3 runs 13 residues. Trimming stripped 1 base from V and 2 bases from J, with 5 bases between. Germline loops: CDR1 SEHNR, CDR2 FQNEAQ (reference sequence). CDR3 bases: TGTGCCAGCAGCTTAGGGGGCAACTATGGCTACACCTTC. Its protein is CASSLGGNYGYTF. Complete variable domain (other parts from reference TRBV7-9 and TRBJ1-2): DTGVSQNPRHKITKRGQNVTFRCDPISEHNRLYWYRQTLGQGPEFLTYFQNEAQLEKSRLLSDRFSAERPKGSFSTLEIQRTEQGDSAMYLCASSLGGNYGYTFGSGTRLTVV.

V and J are TRBV19 and TRBJ2-7, with 10 bases matching TRBD1. V was pared by 4 bases and J by 5 bases, with 5 bases of the junction left unmatched. Germline CDR1 reads LNHDA; CDR2 reads SQIVND (reference sequence). The CDR3 is 14 residues long. The CDR3, as DNA: TGTGCCAGTAGTAAAGGGACAGGGGCTGACGAGCAGTACTTC. Translation: CASSKGTGADEQYF.

The chain recombines TRBV4-1 with TRBJ2-2, with 7 bases identical to TRBD2. This CDR3 has 15 amino acids. In germline, CDR1 is MGHRA, CDR2 YSYEKL. V was pared by 6 bases and J by 2 bases, with 6 bases of the junction left unmatched. CDR3 bases: TGCGCCAGCAGACTCCCGGGAGGCAACACCGGGGAGCTGTTTTTT. Translating gives CASRLPGGNTGELFF.

This clone was detected once. This rearrangement joins TRBV5-4 to TRBJ1-6, with 7 bases lining up with TRBD1. Germline-derived CDR1 and CDR2 are SGHNT and YYREEE (reference sequence). V dropped 4 bases and J dropped 2; count of bases not matched to a gene: 3. The CDR3 has 15 residues. CDR3 sequence (DNA): TGTGCCAGCAGCCACGGGACAGCCTATAATTCACCCCTCCACTTT. Protein: CASSHGTAYNSPLHF.

The chain has TRBV7-8 and TRBJ1-4, with a tentative D call TRBD1 (5 bases). Per the germline V gene, CDR1 is SGHVS and CDR2 is FQNEAQ. The CDR3 length is 15 residues. V was cut by 5 bases and J by 10 bases, with 20 bases left in between. The CDR3 DNA follows: TGTGCCAGCAGCCTCCGACAGAACCCTTCCGGAAAACTGTTTTTT. This codes for CASSLRQNPSGKLFF.

This sequence joins TRBV27 and TRBJ2-2; tentative D call: TRBD2 (6 bases). V was clipped by 7 bases and J by 7 bases, with 19 bases between them. The germline gives CDR1 MNHEY, CDR2 SMNVEV (reference sequence). The CDR3 is made up of 15 amino acids. The CDR3 loop is CASTWDGGRIGELFF. The CDR3 bases are TGTGCCAGCACCTGGGACGGAGGGAGGATCGGGGAGCTGTTTTTT.

About this clone itself: Germline and junction disagree at one end, which may indicate a read error. V gene TRBV19 combines with J gene TRBJ1-2; tentative D call: TRBD1 (5 bases). This CDR3 region has 15 residues. Germline V CDR1 and CDR2: LNHDA, SQIVND (reference sequence). This chain's CDR3 is CASRTRDRTNYGYIF. As DNA, the CDR3 is TGTGCCAGTCGGACCCGGGACCGAACTAACTATGGCTACATCTTC. The variable domain in full, with the rest retrieved from reference TRBV19 and TRBJ1-2, is DGGITQSPKYLFRKEGQNVTLSCEQNLNHDAMYWYRQDPGQGLRLIYYSQIVNDFQKGDIAEGYSVSREKKESFPLTVTSAQKNPTAFYLCASRTRDRTNYGYIFGSGTRLTVV.

This clone appeared a single time. The chain carries TRBV7-3 and TRBJ2-7; D possibly corresponds to TRBD1 (5 bases). The CDR3 loop spans 13 amino acids. Between the trimmed V and J ends, which lost 6 bases and 4 bases, there was a span of 13 bases. Germline assignment: CDR1 SGHTA and CDR2 FQGTGA. CDR3 residues: CASSEGVFYEQYF. CDR3 coding DNA: TGTGCCAGCAGTGAAGGGGTCTTTTACGAGCAGTACTTC.

The chain is built from TRBV6-5 and TRBJ2-1, with D possibly matching TRBD2 (5 bases). CDR1 and CDR2 (germline): MNHEY, SVGAGI. V lost 7 bases, J lost 3 bases, and 10 bases lay in between. The CDR3 contains 13 residues. CDR3 protein: CASKASGYNEQFF. The CDR3 region has the DNA TGTGCCAGCAAGGCCAGCGGCTACAATGAGCAGTTCTTC.

The gene calls are TRBV11-1 and TRBJ2-7; D might be TRBD1 (6 bases). Germline CDR1 and CDR2: SGHAT and FQDESV (reference sequence). V was clipped by 5 bases and J by 5 bases, with 13 bases between them. The CDR3 length is 13 residues. The CDR3 DNA reads TGTGCCAGCAGCCGGAATTCAGGGGACGAGCAGTACTTC. Protein: CASSRNSGDEQYF.

The V and J genes are TRBV4-3 and TRBJ2-2; D is perhaps TRBD1 (6 bases). CDR1 and CDR2 (germline): LGHNA, YSLEER. Trimming shortened V by 4 bases and J by 0 bases, and 12 bases separated the two germline ends. The CDR3 covers 16 residues. The CDR3 DNA reads TGCGCCAGCAGCCTTCTGGGGGCAGCGAACACCGGGGAGCTGTTTTTT. This codes for CASSLLGAANTGELFF.

CDR3 bases: TGTGCCAGCAGTTCTGCCGGGACAGGGCGCGATGGCTACACCTTC. It translates to CASSSAGTGRDGYTF. The chain has TRBV6-6 and TRBJ1-2; 9 bases line up with TRBD1. V shed 4 bases and J 6 bases; nucleotides not matched to a gene: 9. Germline V gene data show CDR1 as MNHNY and CDR2 as SVGAGI (reference sequence). The length of the CDR3 is 15 residues.

This clone occurred a few times. V and J are TRBV29-1 and TRBJ1-5; D unclear. The germline V gene has CDR1 SQVTM and CDR2 ANQGSEA. The V end lost 3 bases, the J end lost 4 bases, and 10 bases lay between the germline ends. CDR3 length equals 13 residues. CDR3 bases: TGCAGCGTTGAGGTAGGCAGGAATCAGCCCCAGCATTTT. Translated, it gives CSVEVGRNQPQHF.

J is TRBJ2-2 and V is TRBV6-5; 8 bases agree with TRBD2. CDR3 length: 14 residues. V lost 7 bases to trimming and J lost 1 base; unmatched junction nucleotides: 2. Germline-derived CDR1 and CDR2 are MNHEY and SVGAGI. The chain's CDR3 is CASKGLVNTGELFF. CDR3 DNA: TGTGCCAGCAAGGGACTAGTGAACACCGGGGAGCTGTTTTTT.

About this clone itself: A read error may produce the germline difference seen at one junction end. The chain is built from TRBV23-1 and TRBJ1-5; perhaps TRBD1 as D (5 bases). TRBV23-1 is treated as an ORF (open reading frame) with a function not yet certain. The CDR3 is 15 amino acids. The CDR3, as DNA: TGCGCCAGCAGACCCGACAGTGTTAGCGATCAGCCCCAGCATTTT. Translated, it gives CASRPDSVSDQPQHF.

This clone was counted only a few times. The chain carries TRBV5-1 and TRBJ1-1; D is undetermined. Germline CDR1 reads SGHRS; CDR2 reads YFSETQ. There are 13 residues in the CDR3. Between the trimmed V and J ends, which lost 2 bases and 1 base, there was a span of 6 bases. Here the CDR3 DNA reads TGCGCCAGCAGCTTTACATGGAACACTGAAGCTTTCTTT. Residues: CASSFTWNTEAFF.

The V gene is TRBV30, the J gene TRBJ1-6; D might be TRBD1 (5 bases). Germline lookup yields CDR1 GTSNPN and CDR2 SVGIG (reference sequence). The V end lost 4 bases, the J end lost 9 bases, and 16 bases lay between the germline ends. This CDR3 has 14 amino acids. CDR3 residues: CAWNLASGSSPLHF. The CDR3 DNA follows: TGTGCCTGGAACCTGGCTTCAGGGTCTTCACCCCTCCACTTT.

The chain combines TRBV6-5 with TRBJ2-2; perhaps TRBD2 as D (5 bases). The CDR3 has 15 amino acids. Trimming pared 2 bases from V and 6 bases from J, leaving 13 bases between. CDR1 and CDR2 (germline): MNHEY, SVGAGI. The CDR3 DNA reads as TGTGCCAGCAGTTACGGGCGGGCCTCGGCCGGGGAGCTGTTTTTT. Translated: CASSYGRASAGELFF.

This clone was seen more than once but under ten times. The rearrangement joins TRBV5-1 to TRBJ2-3; 7 bases agree with TRBD2. Germline V gene sequence: CDR1 SGHRS, CDR2 YFSETQ. CDR3 size: 17 residues. V was clipped by 0 bases and J by 0 bases; unmatched bases: 7. CDR3 protein: CASSLEGRALSTDTQYF. The CDR3 DNA follows: TGCGCCAGCAGCTTGGAAGGGAGGGCCCTAAGCACAGATACGCAGTATTTT.

This chain connects TRBV30 to TRBJ1-4; a possible D gene is TRBD1 (5 bases). CDR3 length equals 12 residues. Germline V CDR1 and CDR2: GTSNPN, SVGIG (reference sequence). V lost 3 bases to trimming and J lost 8 bases, with 10 bases between them. The CDR3 sequence is CAWRGTGEKLFF. In DNA form, the CDR3 reads TGTGCCTGGAGAGGGACCGGCGAAAAACTGTTTTTT.